This TCR beta chain was obtained from a study of blood T cells in healthy people across ages. Details on this clonotype: The antigen is undetermined.

General study findings and limits: TCR beta diversity per million T cells fell roughly linearly with age.

Through a sample-barcoded 5' primer and a J-beta primer mix, a second PCR was run for roughly 6 to 11 cycles. Each CDR3 protein is one row after TCRdb ran MiXCR on the 5' RACE reads. The sample contains fewer than 900,000 distinct CDR3 sequences, 43% of which appear only once. Peripheral blood was drawn, approximately 9.5 milliliters per donor. The clonotype originates from a woman aged 60-70 years in good health. The sequenced sample was blood.

The CDR3 loop reads CSATTGQDLSYEQYF. CDR3 nucleotide sequence: TGCAGTGCCACTACGGGACAGGACCTCTCCTACGAGCAGTACTTC. The V call is TRBV20-1, the J call TRBJ2-7; 8 positions agree with TRBD1. V dropped 6 bases and J dropped 0; count of bases not matched to a gene: 10. The CDR3 loop spans 15 amino acids. Germline V gene data show CDR1 as DFQATT and CDR2 as SNEGSKA (reference sequence).